This T cell receptor beta chain was retrieved from a study of OX40 agonist ivuxolimab in advanced cancers. Study-level information: Patients received ivuxolimab, an agonistic anti-OX40 (CD134) antibody. The dose-escalation cohort had hepatocellular carcinoma, melanoma, renal cell or head and neck cancer. Study-level results: Within 6 weeks, CD4+ and CD8+ blood T cells expanded clonally at 0.1 to 3.0 mg/kg. The study found among the lowest clonal expansion in partial responders at 0.1-3.0 mg/kg.

Germline values: CDR1 ENHRY, CDR2 SYGVKD. This CDR3 has 15 residues. V was shortened by 3 bases and J by 3 bases, with 11 bases between the two germline ends. Profiled with immunoSEQ multiplex PCR; TCRdb holds only in-frame clones, not every one. The sample carries around 50,000 clones, roughly four fifths recorded once. Points on this clone: Its antigen is still unknown.

The input for sequencing was CD4+ or CD8+ T cells sorted from blood, taken in a trial of the OX40 agonist ivuxolimab. V gene TRBV10-3 combines with J gene TRBJ1-4; TRBD1 might be the D (5 bases). The source is an adult with an advanced solid tumor such as melanoma, head and neck, liver or kidney cancer. CDR3 sequence: CAISDYGGANEKLFF. In nucleotides, the CDR3 is TGTGCCATCAGTGATTATGGGGGAGCTAATGAAAAACTGTTTTTT.